The entry below describes one T cell receptor beta chain. This sample is part of a study of blood T cell repertoires in COVID-19. Background on the study: The study drew acute and convalescent COVID-19 samples from the United States, Italy and Spain. PBMCs, B-cell-depleted T cells, or T cells were the source of the cDNA or gDNA that made up the material.

How the authors handled the data: Cell counts per sample came from amplifying reference gene primers. TCRdb's copy holds only in-frame clones and misses some; the assay was immunoSEQ multiplex PCR. D and trimming were read from the DNA, whereas the V and J calls and clone size are those reported in that table. The sample yields roughly 230,000 clones, 89% seen once. The sequence was obtained from a woman aged 40 to 50 who had recovered from COVID-19. Sequenced: peripheral blood.

Here the CDR3 reads CASSTLAGEGYTF. In nucleotides, the CDR3 is TGTGCCAGTAGTACCCTCGCAGGGGAGGGCTACACCTTC. The rearrangement links TRBV19 to TRBJ1-2, with a tentative D call TRBD1 (6 bases). The CDR3 consists of 13 residues. V was shortened by 4 bases and J by 8 bases, with 14 bases between the two germline ends. CDR1 LNHDA and CDR2 SQIVND come from the germline V gene (reference sequence). Supplemented by reference TRBV19 and TRBJ1-2, the full variable domain reads DGGITQSPKYLFRKEGQNVTLSCEQNLNHDAMYWYRQDPGQGLRLIYYSQIVNDFQKGDIAEGYSVSREKKESFPLTVTSAQKNPTAFYLCASSTLAGEGYTFGSGTRLTVV.